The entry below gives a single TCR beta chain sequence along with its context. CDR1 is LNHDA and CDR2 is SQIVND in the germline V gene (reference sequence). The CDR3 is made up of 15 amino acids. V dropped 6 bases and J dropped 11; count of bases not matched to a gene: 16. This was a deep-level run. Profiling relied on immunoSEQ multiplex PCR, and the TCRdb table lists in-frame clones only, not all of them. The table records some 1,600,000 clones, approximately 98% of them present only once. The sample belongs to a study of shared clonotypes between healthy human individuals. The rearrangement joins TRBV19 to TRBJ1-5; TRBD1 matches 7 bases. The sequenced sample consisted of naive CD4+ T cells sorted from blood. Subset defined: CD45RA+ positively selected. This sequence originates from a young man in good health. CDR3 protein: CASSKRQGPWGSQHF. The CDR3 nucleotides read TGTGCCAGTAGCAAGCGACAGGGACCCTGGGGGTCCCAGCATTTT.